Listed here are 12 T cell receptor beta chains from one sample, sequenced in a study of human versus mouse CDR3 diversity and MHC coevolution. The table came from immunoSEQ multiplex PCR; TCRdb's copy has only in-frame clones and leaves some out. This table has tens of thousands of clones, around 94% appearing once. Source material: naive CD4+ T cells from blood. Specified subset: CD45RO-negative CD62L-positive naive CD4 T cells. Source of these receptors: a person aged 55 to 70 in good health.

In DNA form, the CDR3 reads TGTGCCAGCAGCTTCGGGACAGCCACAGATACGCAGTATTTT. Translating gives CASSFGTATDTQYF. The chain combines TRBV7-9 with TRBJ2-3; 7 bases agree with TRBD1. The CDR3 totals 14 residues. V was clipped by 3 bases and J by 2 bases; unmatched bases: 2. Germline CDR1 is SEHNR and CDR2 is FQNEAQ (reference sequence). The whole variable domain, remainder taken from reference TRBV7-9 and TRBJ2-3, is DTGVSQNPRHKITKRGQNVTFRCDPISEHNRLYWYRQTLGQGPEFLTYFQNEAQLEKSRLLSDRFSAERPKGSFSTLEIQRTEQGDSAMYLCASSFGTATDTQYFGPGTRLTVL.

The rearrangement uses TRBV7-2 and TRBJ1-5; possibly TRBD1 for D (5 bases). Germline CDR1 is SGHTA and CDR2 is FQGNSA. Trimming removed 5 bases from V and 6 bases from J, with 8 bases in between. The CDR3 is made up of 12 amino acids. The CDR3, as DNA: TGTGCCAGCAGCATCCAGGGTCAGCCCCAGCATTTT. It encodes CASSIQGQPQHF.

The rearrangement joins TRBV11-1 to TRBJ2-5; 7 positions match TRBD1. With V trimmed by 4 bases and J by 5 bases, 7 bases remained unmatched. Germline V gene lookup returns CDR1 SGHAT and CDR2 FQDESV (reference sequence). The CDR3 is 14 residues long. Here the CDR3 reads CASSSTGEGETQYF. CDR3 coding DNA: TGTGCCAGCAGCTCAACAGGGGAAGGGGAGACCCAGTACTTC.

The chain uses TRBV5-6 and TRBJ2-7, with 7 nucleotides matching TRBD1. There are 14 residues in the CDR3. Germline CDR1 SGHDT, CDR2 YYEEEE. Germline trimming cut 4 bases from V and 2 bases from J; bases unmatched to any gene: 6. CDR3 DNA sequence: TGTGCCAGCAGCCGGGGACAGATCACCTACGAGCAGTACTTC. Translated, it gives CASSRGQITYEQYF.

CDR3 DNA sequence: TGTGCCAGTAGTATAGTAACAGGGCTAACCTACAATGAGCAGTTCTTC. Protein sequence: CASSIVTGLTYNEQFF. V usage is TRBV19 and J usage is TRBJ2-1; TRBD1 might be the D (6 bases). Trimming cost V 1 base and J 2 bases, with 12 bases left between them. The CDR3 spans 16 residues. Germline V CDR1 and CDR2: LNHDA, SQIVND (reference sequence).

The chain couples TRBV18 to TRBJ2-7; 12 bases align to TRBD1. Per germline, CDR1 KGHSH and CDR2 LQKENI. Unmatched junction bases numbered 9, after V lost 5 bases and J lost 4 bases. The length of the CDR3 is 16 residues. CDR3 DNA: TGTGCCAGCTCATCGACGGGACAGGGGGCGATGTACGAGCAGTACTTC. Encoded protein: CASSSTGQGAMYEQYF.

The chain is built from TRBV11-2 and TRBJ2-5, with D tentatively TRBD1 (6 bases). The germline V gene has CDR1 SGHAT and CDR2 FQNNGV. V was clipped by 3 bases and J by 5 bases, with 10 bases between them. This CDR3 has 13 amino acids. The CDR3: CASSLNRAETQYF. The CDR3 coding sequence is TGTGCCAGCAGCTTGAACAGGGCCGAGACCCAGTACTTC.

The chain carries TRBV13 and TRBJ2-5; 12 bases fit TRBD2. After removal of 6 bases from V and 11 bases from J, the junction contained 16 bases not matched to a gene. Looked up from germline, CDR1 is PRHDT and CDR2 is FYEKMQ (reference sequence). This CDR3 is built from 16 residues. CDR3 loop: CASSTRPSGRAGEQYF. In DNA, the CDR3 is TGTGCCAGCAGTACACGACCTAGCGGGAGGGCCGGGGAGCAGTACTTC.

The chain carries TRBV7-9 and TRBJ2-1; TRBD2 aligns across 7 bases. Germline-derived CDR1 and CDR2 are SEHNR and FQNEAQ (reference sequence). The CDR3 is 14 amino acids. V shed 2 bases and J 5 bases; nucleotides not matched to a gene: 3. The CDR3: CASSLSLADNEQFF. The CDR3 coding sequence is TGTGCCAGCAGCTTAAGCCTAGCGGACAATGAGCAGTTCTTC.

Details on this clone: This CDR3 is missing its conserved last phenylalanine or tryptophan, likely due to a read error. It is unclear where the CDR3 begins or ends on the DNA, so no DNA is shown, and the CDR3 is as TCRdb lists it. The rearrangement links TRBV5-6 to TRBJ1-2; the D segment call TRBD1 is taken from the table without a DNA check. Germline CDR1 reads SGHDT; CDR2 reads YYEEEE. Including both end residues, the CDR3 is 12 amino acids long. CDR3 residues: CASSLAGTGKVL.

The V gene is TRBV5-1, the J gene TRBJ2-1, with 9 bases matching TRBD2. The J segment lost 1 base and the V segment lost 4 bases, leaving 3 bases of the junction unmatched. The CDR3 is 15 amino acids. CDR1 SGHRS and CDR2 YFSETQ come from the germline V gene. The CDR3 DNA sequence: TGCGCCAGCAGCCCGACTAGCGGATCCTACAATGAGCAGTTCTTC. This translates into CASSPTSGSYNEQFF.

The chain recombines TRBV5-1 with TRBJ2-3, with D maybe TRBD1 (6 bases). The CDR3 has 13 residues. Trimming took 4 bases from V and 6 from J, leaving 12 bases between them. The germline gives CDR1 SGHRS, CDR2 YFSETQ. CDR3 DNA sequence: TGCGCCAGCAGCGGAGGACAGACGGATACGCAGTATTTT. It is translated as CASSGGQTDTQYF.